What follows are 27 T cell receptor beta chains derived from one specimen sequenced in a study of neurological immune-mediated disorders. MiXCR, run by TCRdb on the 5' RACE reads, gives a single entry per CDR3 protein. The sample consists of under 50,000 distinct CDR3 sequences, roughly 26% of them appearing once. Source material: PBMCs. These receptor sequences come from a woman between 65 and 79 years old in good health.

V is TRBV12-3 or TRBV12-4 and J is TRBJ1-1; the D is unclear. The length of the CDR3 is 14 residues. V was pared by 5 bases and J by 7 bases, with 17 bases between. The CDR3 region has the DNA TGTGCCAGCAGTCCCCCCGGGTATTATGATGAAGCTTTCTTT. This codes for CASSPPGYYDEAFF.

The CDR3 coding sequence is TGTGCCAGCAGAAATATTCTGTCTTATCAGCCCCAGCATTTT. Protein: CASRNILSYQPQHF. V is TRBV21-1 and J is TRBJ1-5; the tabulated D call, TRBD1, remains unverified against the DNA. TRBV21-1 represents a pseudogene. The CDR3 totals 14 residues.

This clonotype is large within its sample. The chain has TRBV28 and TRBJ2-1, with D perhaps matching TRBD1 (6 bases). Looked up from germline, CDR1 is MDHEN and CDR2 is SYDVKM. Between the trimmed V and J ends, which lost 5 bases and 7 bases, there was a span of 21 bases. The CDR3 length is 16 residues. This CDR3 reads CASSPNPITGLNEQFF. DNA for the CDR3: TGTGCCAGCAGTCCGAACCCGATAACAGGGCTGAATGAGCAGTTCTTC.

This clonotype was counted ten times or more. The chain couples TRBV20-1 to TRBJ2-5; no clear D gene. The CDR3 runs to 11 residues. The germline V and J ends were trimmed by 6 bases and 3 bases, with 8 bases remaining between them. Per the germline V gene, CDR1 is DFQATT and CDR2 is SNEGSKA (reference sequence). The CDR3 nucleotides are TGCAGTGCGGGATCCAAAGAGACCCAGTACTTC. This encodes CSAGSKETQYF.

This clonotype was detected ten times or more. V is TRBV9 and J is TRBJ1-2; the match to TRBD1 covers 8 bases. Unmatched junction bases numbered 4, after V lost 2 bases and J lost 4 bases. CDR1 and CDR2 (germline): SGDLS, YYNGEE. This CDR3 is built from 14 residues. The CDR3 region is CASSVRTGPYGYTF. CDR3 nucleotide sequence: TGTGCCAGCAGCGTCCGGACAGGGCCCTATGGCTACACCTTC. Filled out from reference TRBV9 and TRBJ1-2, the complete variable domain reads DSGVTQTPKHLITATGQRVTLRCSPRSGDLSVYWYQQSLDQGLQFLIQYYNGEERAKGNILERFSAQQFPDLHSELNLSSLELGDSALYFCASSVRTGPYGYTFGSGTRLTVV.

The gene calls are TRBV6-5 and TRBJ2-3; D is perhaps TRBD1 (5 bases). The CDR3 is 14 amino acids. CDR1 and CDR2 from the germline V gene are MNHEY and SVGAGI. The V and J ends lost 5 bases and 2 bases respectively, with 11 bases between them. This CDR3 reads CASSLQGLTDTQYF. The CDR3 DNA reads TGTGCCAGCAGTCTCCAGGGTCTCACAGATACGCAGTATTTT.

This clonotype was recorded many times. V gene TRBV5-1 combines with J gene TRBJ1-2, with 10 bases identical to TRBD1. V was pared by 0 bases and J by 1 base, with 9 bases of the junction left unmatched. Germline CDR1 SGHRS, CDR2 YFSETQ. The CDR3 runs to 18 residues. The CDR3 bases are TGCGCCAGCAGCTTGGCTACCGGGACAGGGGCCTTTAACTATGGCTACACCTTC. Amino acid sequence: CASSLATGTGAFNYGYTF.

This clonotype was detected ten times or more. The chain employs TRBV5-4 and TRBJ2-5; D unclear. With 1 base removed from V and 5 bases from J, the gap between germline ends came to 3 bases. The CDR3 spans 11 residues. The germline gives CDR1 SGHNT, CDR2 YYREEE (reference sequence). This CDR3 is CASSLRETQYF. The CDR3, as DNA: TGTGCCAGCAGCTTGAGGGAGACCCAGTACTTC.

This clonotype was observed many times. The chain uses TRBV5-1 and TRBJ1-1, with a tentative D call TRBD1 (5 bases). V lost 1 base and J 3 bases, leaving 10 bases between the germline ends. Germline V gene lookup returns CDR1 SGHRS and CDR2 YFSETQ. The CDR3 contains 14 residues. The CDR3 here is CASSLTQVDTEAFF. CDR3 nucleotides: TGCGCCAGCAGCTTGACACAGGTGGACACTGAAGCTTTCTTT.

This clonotype was counted many times. V is TRBV9 and J is TRBJ2-7; TRBD2 matches at 7 bases. This CDR3 spans 16 amino acids. The V and J ends lost 0 bases and 2 bases, in that order; junction bases with no gene match: 8. Germline-derived CDR1 and CDR2 are SGDLS and YYNGEE. The CDR3 region has the DNA TGTGCCAGCAGCGTAGCTCCGGGGGGTAGGGCCTACGAGCAGTACTTC. Its translation is CASSVAPGGRAYEQYF.

This clonotype was picked up many times. The rearrangement uses TRBV2 and TRBJ2-7; D is ambiguous. Per the germline V gene, CDR1 is SNHLY and CDR2 is FYNNEI. Trimming cost V 5 bases and J 2 bases, with 10 bases left between them. The length of the CDR3 is 13 residues. The CDR3 reads CASSYTWAYEQYF. CDR3 DNA: TGTGCCAGCAGTTATACCTGGGCCTACGAGCAGTACTTC.

This clonotype was seen at least ten times. One base away lies a much larger clone, so this may be a sequencing read error. The J gene is TRBJ2-6, the V gene TRBV9, with 7 bases aligning to TRBD2. The CDR3 consists of 14 residues. CDR1 SGDLS and CDR2 YYNGEE come from the germline V gene. CDR3 amino acids: CASTPGGGTNVLTF. DNA for the CDR3: TGTGCCAGCACCCCGGGGGGTGGGACCAACGTCCTGACTTTC.

In its sample, this clonotype was seen many times. This chain uses TRBV4-1 with TRBJ1-5; D gene uncertain. The CDR3 totals 15 residues. V was cut by 3 bases and J by 1 base, with 10 bases left in between. CDR1 is MGHRA and CDR2 is YSYEKL in the germline V gene. The CDR3: CASSQAVTSNQPQHF. The CDR3 DNA follows: TGCGCCAGCAGCCAGGCAGTCACGAGCAATCAGCCCCAGCATTTT.

The chain links TRBV5-6 to TRBJ1-2, with 8 bases fitting TRBD1. The germline V gene has CDR1 SGHDT and CDR2 YYEEEE. V lost 0 bases, J lost 7 bases, and 8 bases stayed unmatched. The CDR3 sequence is 15 residues long. CDR3 sequence (DNA): TGTGCCAGCAGCTTGGGATGGCAGGGGGCGTCTGGCTACACCTTC. Encoded protein: CASSLGWQGASGYTF. Using reference TRBV5-6 and TRBJ1-2 for the parts outside the CDR3, the full variable domain is DAGVTQSPTHLIKTRGQQVTLRCSPKSGHDTVSWYQQALGQGPQFIFQYYEEEERQRGNFPDRFSGHQFPNYSSELNVNALLLGDSALYLCASSLGWQGASGYTFGSGTRLTVV.

This clonotype was recorded at least ten times. The CDR3 here is CSAPGTVNSPLHF. CDR3 nucleotide sequence: TGCAGTGCACCCGGGACGGTTAATTCACCCCTCCACTTT. This chain connects TRBV20-1 to TRBJ1-6; D is perhaps TRBD1 (5 bases). The CDR3 contains 13 residues. Germline loops: CDR1 DFQATT, CDR2 SNEGSKA (reference sequence). Trimming took off 6 bases at V and 6 bases at J, with 12 bases between the two ends.

This clonotype was picked up many times. The rearrangement links TRBV7-2 to TRBJ2-1, with TRBD2 matching 7 bases. Germline lookup yields CDR1 SGHTA and CDR2 FQGNSA. This CDR3 comprises 17 residues. Unmatched junction bases numbered 8, after V lost 2 bases and J lost 1 base. CDR3 DNA: TGTGCCAGCAGCTTATGGGGCGGGAGAGGATCCTACAATGAGCAGTTCTTC. Protein sequence: CASSLWGGRGSYNEQFF. Supplemented by reference TRBV7-2 and TRBJ2-1, the full variable domain reads GAGVSQSPSNKVTEKGKDVELRCDPISGHTALYWYRQSLGQGLEFLIYFQGNSAPDKSGLPSDRFSAERTGGSVSTLTIQRTQQEDSAVYLCASSLWGGRGSYNEQFFGPGTRLTVL.

This clonotype was found many times. This rearrangement joins TRBV9 to TRBJ1-6; the D is unclear. The CDR3 covers 15 residues. CDR1 and CDR2 from the germline V gene are SGDLS and YYNGEE. The V end lost 1 base, the J end lost 9 bases, and 14 bases lay between the germline ends. The chain's CDR3 is CASSVFGVGSSPLHF. For the CDR3, the DNA is TGTGCCAGCAGCGTATTTGGGGTTGGGTCTTCACCCCTCCACTTT.

This clonotype was counted ten times or more. J is TRBJ1-1 and V is TRBV20-1, with D tentatively TRBD1 (6 bases). Germline V gene data show CDR1 as DFQATT and CDR2 as SNEGSKA (reference sequence). V was clipped by 2 bases and J by 0 bases, with 10 bases between them. The CDR3 contains 14 residues. CDR3 DNA: TGCAGTGCTAGACGACAGGTTCTGAACACTGAAGCTTTCTTT. Protein: CSARRQVLNTEAFF.

This clonotype was detected many times. CDR3 region: CASSLVPLDTQYF. The CDR3 DNA reads TGCGCCAGCAGCTTGGTCCCCCTTGATACGCAGTATTTT. The V gene is TRBV5-1, the J gene TRBJ2-3, with D unresolved. Germline V gives CDR1 SGHRS, CDR2 YFSETQ. Trimming took 0 bases from V and 6 from J, leaving 8 bases between them. The CDR3 is made up of 13 amino acids.

On this clonotype itself: A much larger clone is a single base away; this may be a read error. The chain uses TRBV7-9 and TRBJ2-2; the match to TRBD1 covers 10 bases. Germline values: CDR1 SEHNR, CDR2 FQNEAQ (reference sequence). After removal of 3 bases from V and 3 bases from J, the junction contained 1 base not matched to a gene. CDR3 length: 15 amino acids. The CDR3 sequence is CASSFGTGDTGELFF. The CDR3, as DNA: TGTGCCAGCAGCTTTGGGACAGGGGACACCGGGGAGCTGTTTTTT. The full variable domain, completed using reference TRBV7-9 and TRBJ2-2, is DTGVSQNPRHKITKRGQNVTFRCDPISEHNRLYWYRQTLGQGPEFLTYFQNEAQLEKSRLLSDRFSAERPKGSFSTLEIQRTEQGDSAMYLCASSFGTGDTGELFFGEGSRLTVL.

This chain joins TRBV7-3 and TRBJ2-7; 8 bases agree with TRBD1. CDR1 and CDR2 (germline): SGHTA, FQGTGA. V was pared by 1 base and J by 6 bases, with 8 bases of the junction left unmatched. The CDR3 contains 15 residues. CDR3 coding DNA: TGTGCCAGCAGCTTAAAGGTGGGACAGGTTAGCGAGCAGTACTTC. Protein: CASSLKVGQVSEQYF.

This clonotype was recorded many times. The rearrangement links TRBV5-1 to TRBJ2-2; 7 bases match TRBD1. The V gene's germline CDR1 is SGHRS and CDR2 YFSETQ. This CDR3 spans 13 amino acids. V was pared by 2 bases and J by 6 bases, with 1 base of the junction left unmatched. As DNA, the CDR3 is TGCGCCAGCAGCTTAACAGGGGCCGGGGAGCTGTTTTTT. This gives the protein CASSLTGAGELFF.

This clonotype showed up many times. The chain combines TRBV7-3 with TRBJ1-1; weak D call: TRBD1 (6 bases). The germline V gene encodes CDR1 SGHTA and CDR2 FQGTGA. The length of the CDR3 is 15 residues. V lost 4 bases to trimming and J lost 2 bases, with 14 bases between them. CDR3 residues: CASSSLGAANTEAFF. In DNA form, the CDR3 reads TGTGCCAGCAGCTCCCTGGGGGCAGCCAACACTGAAGCTTTCTTT.

This clonotype was detected only once. The genes are TRBV7-2 and TRBJ1-5, with D perhaps TRBD1 (5 bases). The germline gives CDR1 SGHTA, CDR2 FQGNSA. The V end was cut by 2 bases, the J end by 7 bases, with 15 bases between. CDR3 length: 15 amino acids. The CDR3 bases are TGTGCCAGCAGCTTATCTACAGGCCGAGGACAGCCCCAGCATTTT. Its translation is CASSLSTGRGQPQHF. The variable domain in full, with the rest retrieved from reference TRBV7-2 and TRBJ1-5, is GAGVSQSPSNKVTEKGKDVELRCDPISGHTALYWYRQSLGQGLEFLIYFQGNSAPDKSGLPSDRFSAERTGGSVSTLTIQRTQQEDSAVYLCASSLSTGRGQPQHFGDGTRLSIL.

This clonotype came up many times. The rearrangement joins TRBV7-2 to TRBJ1-6; tentative D call: TRBD1 (5 bases). The germline gives CDR1 SGHTA, CDR2 FQGNSA. The V gene lost 8 bases and the J gene lost 10 bases, with 18 bases spanning the gap. The CDR3 runs 14 residues. The CDR3 is CASSQAYWGSPLHF. CDR3 in DNA: TGTGCCAGCTCACAGGCTTACTGGGGGTCACCCCTCCACTTT.

This clonotype was recorded once. The V call is TRBV11-1, the J call TRBJ2-3, with 7 bases aligning to TRBD1. The CDR3 is 14 amino acids. The V gene's germline CDR1 is SGHAT and CDR2 FQDESV (reference sequence). The V segment lost 5 bases and the J segment 3 bases; nucleotides outside the gene matches: 5. The CDR3 coding sequence is TGTGCCAGCAGCCGTACAGGGGAAACAGATACGCAGTATTTT. This translates into CASSRTGETDTQYF.

The chain uses TRBV28 and TRBJ2-2; D remains ambiguous. The CDR3 covers 13 residues. V was pared by 2 bases and J by 5 bases, with 6 bases between. Germline V gives CDR1 MDHEN, CDR2 SYDVKM. This CDR3 reads CASSLMMTGELFF. CDR3 nucleotide sequence: TGTGCCAGCAGTTTAATGATGACCGGGGAGCTGTTTTTT.